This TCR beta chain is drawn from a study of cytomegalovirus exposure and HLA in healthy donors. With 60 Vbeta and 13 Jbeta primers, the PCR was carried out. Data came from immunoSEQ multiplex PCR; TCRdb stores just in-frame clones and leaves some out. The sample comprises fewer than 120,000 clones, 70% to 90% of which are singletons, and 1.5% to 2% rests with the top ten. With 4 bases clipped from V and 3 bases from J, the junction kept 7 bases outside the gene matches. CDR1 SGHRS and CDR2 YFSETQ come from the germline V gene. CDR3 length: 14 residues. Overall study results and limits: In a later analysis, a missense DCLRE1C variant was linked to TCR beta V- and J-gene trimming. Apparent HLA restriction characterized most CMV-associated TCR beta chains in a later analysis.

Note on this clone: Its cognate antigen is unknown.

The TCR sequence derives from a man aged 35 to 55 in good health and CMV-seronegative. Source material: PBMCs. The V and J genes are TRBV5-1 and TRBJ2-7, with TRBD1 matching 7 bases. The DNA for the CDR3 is TGCGCCAGCAGCGGAAAGGGGGCGGTCTACGAGCAGTACTTC. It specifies CASSGKGAVYEQYF.